Listed below are T cell receptor beta chains from one sample, sequenced in a study of blood T cell repertoires in COVID-19. The data were produced by immunoSEQ multiplex PCR, yet TCRdb's version contains in-frame clones alone and is incomplete. The table has approximately 300,000 clones, roughly 90% seen once. The sample consisted of PBMCs or T cells enriched from blood (not recorded which). The receptors come from a woman aged 25 to 39 who had recovered from COVID-19. Each CDR3 is given with its conserved first and last residue. The order of the fields is D gene, J gene, V gene, clone size, CDR3 protein, CDR3 DNA. The D gene is left open where the match is weak. Not every row has a clone size; where given, it reads once, few, many or a size class.

D gene: NA; J gene: TRBJ2-3; V gene: TRBV5-1; clone size: NA; CDR3 protein: CASSLGQGDTDTQYF; CDR3 DNA: TGCGCCAGCAGCTTGGGCCAGGGCGACACAGATACGCAGTATTTT
D gene: NA; J gene: TRBJ1-1; V gene: TRBV5-1; clone size: once; CDR3 protein: CASSLADTEAFF; CDR3 DNA: TGCGCCAGCAGCTTGGCGGACACTGAAGCTTTCTTT
D gene: TRBD1; J gene: TRBJ1-2; V gene: TRBV9; clone size: NA; CDR3 protein: CASSVGPGQNYGYTF; CDR3 DNA: TGTGCCAGCAGCGTAGGACCGGGACAGAACTATGGCTACACCTTC
D gene: TRBD1; J gene: TRBJ2-7; V gene: TRBV2; clone size: few; CDR3 protein: CASSGGRDRGRREQYF; CDR3 DNA: TGTGCCAGCAGTGGAGGGAGGGACAGGGGGCGTCGAGAGCAGTACTTC
D gene: NA; J gene: TRBJ2-5; V gene: TRBV30; clone size: NA; CDR3 protein: CAWSLKETQYF; CDR3 DNA: TGTGCCTGGAGTCTAAAAGAGACCCAGTACTTC
D gene: NA; J gene: TRBJ2-7; V gene: TRBV7-6; clone size: NA; CDR3 protein: CASSLGRVEQYF; CDR3 DNA: TGTGCCAGCAGCTTAGGGAGGGTCGAGCAGTACTTC
D gene: NA; J gene: TRBJ2-7; V gene: TRBV5-1; clone size: few; CDR3 protein: CASSSTYEQYF; CDR3 DNA: TGCGCCAGCAGCTCTACCTACGAGCAGTACTTC
D gene: TRBD1; J gene: TRBJ1-4; V gene: TRBV10-3; clone size: NA; CDR3 protein: CAISQVGIQGAQTNEKLFF; CDR3 DNA: TGTGCCATCAGCCAAGTGGGGATACAGGGGGCGCAAACTAATGAAAAACTGTTTTTT
D gene: NA; J gene: TRBJ1-2; V gene: TRBV6-2/TRBV6-3; clone size: once; CDR3 protein: CASSYGGPSYTF; CDR3 DNA: TGTGCCAGCAGTTACGGCGGGCCCAGCTACACCTTC
D gene: TRBD1; J gene: TRBJ1-2; V gene: TRBV5-6; clone size: NA; CDR3 protein: CASSLSRGAGYTF; CDR3 DNA: TGTGCCAGCAGCTTGAGCAGGGGGGCTGGCTACACCTTC
D gene: TRBD1; J gene: TRBJ2-7; V gene: TRBV5-1; clone size: NA; CDR3 protein: CASSPSGTGYTYEQYF; CDR3 DNA: TGCGCCAGCAGCCCTTCGGGGACAGGATATACCTACGAGCAGTACTTC
D gene: NA; J gene: TRBJ1-2; V gene: TRBV2; clone size: NA; CDR3 protein: CASSDGQLIHGYTF; CDR3 DNA: TGTGCCAGCAGTGATGGGCAGCTCATTCATGGCTACACCTTC
D gene: NA; J gene: TRBJ2-5; V gene: TRBV2; clone size: NA; CDR3 protein: CASRRVRAGQYF; CDR3 DNA: TGTGCCAGCAGAAGGGTTCGGGCGGGCCAGTACTTC
D gene: NA; J gene: TRBJ2-1; V gene: TRBV4-3; clone size: NA; CDR3 protein: CASSQGVNSIGASSYNEQFF; CDR3 DNA: TGCGCCAGCAGCCAAGGTGTTAACTCGATAGGGGCCAGCTCCTACAATGAGCAGTTCTTC
D gene: TRBD1; J gene: TRBJ2-2; V gene: TRBV2; clone size: NA; CDR3 protein: CASSDRGRVFTGELFF; CDR3 DNA: TGTGCCAGCAGCGACAGGGGGCGAGTATTCACCGGGGAGCTGTTTTTT
D gene: NA; J gene: TRBJ1-5; V gene: TRBV6-5; clone size: few; CDR3 protein: CASSPYSNQPQHF; CDR3 DNA: TGTGCCAGCAGTCCCTATAGCAATCAGCCCCAGCATTTT
D gene: NA; J gene: TRBJ1-1; V gene: TRBV7-6; clone size: NA; CDR3 protein: CASRRETVAFF; CDR3 DNA: TGTGCCAGCAGACGTGAGACAGTGGCTTTCTTT
D gene: TRBD1; J gene: TRBJ1-1; V gene: TRBV19; clone size: NA; CDR3 protein: CASSVQGAPEAFF; CDR3 DNA: TGTGCCAGTAGCGTACAGGGGGCCCCTGAAGCTTTCTTT
D gene: NA; J gene: TRBJ2-3; V gene: TRBV11-2; clone size: NA; CDR3 protein: CASSGRQDTDTQYF; CDR3 DNA: TGTGCCAGCAGCGGCAGACAGGACACAGATACGCAGTATTTT
D gene: NA; J gene: TRBJ1-4; V gene: TRBV6-5; clone size: NA; CDR3 protein: CASSRGEGANEKLFF; CDR3 DNA: TGTGCCAGCAGCCGCGGGGAGGGAGCTAATGAAAAACTGTTTTTT
D gene: TRBD1; J gene: TRBJ2-1; V gene: TRBV6-5; clone size: NA; CDR3 protein: CASSYLTGGTNNEQFF; CDR3 DNA: TGTGCCAGCAGTTACTTGACAGGGGGGACGAACAATGAGCAGTTCTTC
D gene: NA; J gene: TRBJ2-1; V gene: TRBV7-7; clone size: NA; CDR3 protein: CASSLGGGDYNEQFF; CDR3 DNA: TGTGCTAGCAGCTTAGGAGGGGGGGATTACAATGAGCAGTTCTTC
D gene: NA; J gene: TRBJ2-7; V gene: TRBV14; clone size: NA; CDR3 protein: CASRRTGDPTYEQYF; CDR3 DNA: TGTGCCAGCAGAAGAACAGGCGATCCAACCTACGAGCAGTACTTC
D gene: TRBD1; J gene: TRBJ1-2; V gene: TRBV27; clone size: NA; CDR3 protein: CASSTTGGSDGYTF; CDR3 DNA: TGTGCCAGCAGTACCACAGGGGGTAGCGATGGCTACACCTTC
D gene: TRBD2; J gene: TRBJ2-7; V gene: TRBV3-1/TRBV3-2; clone size: once; CDR3 protein: CASSQDWAWGGEQYF; CDR3 DNA: TGTGCCAGCAGCCAAGATTGGGCCTGGGGGGGAGAGCAGTACTTC